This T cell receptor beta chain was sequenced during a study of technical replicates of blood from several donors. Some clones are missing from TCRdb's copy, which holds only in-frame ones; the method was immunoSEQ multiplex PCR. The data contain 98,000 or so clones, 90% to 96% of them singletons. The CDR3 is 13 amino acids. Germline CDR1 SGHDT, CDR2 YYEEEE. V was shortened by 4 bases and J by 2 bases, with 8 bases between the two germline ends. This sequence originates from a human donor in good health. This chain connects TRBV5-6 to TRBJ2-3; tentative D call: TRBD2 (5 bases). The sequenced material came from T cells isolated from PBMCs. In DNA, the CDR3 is TGTGCCAGCAGCCCGGACTTCACAGATACGCAGTATTTT. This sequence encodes CASSPDFTDTQYF.